This T cell receptor (beta chain) derives from a study of blood T cell repertoires in COVID-19. Across the study: Some COVID-19 samples were acute and others convalescent; all came from the United States, Italy and Spain. T cells, B-cell-depleted T cells, or PBMCs provided the cDNA or gDNA that served as material.

Source study methods: Estimation of nucleated cell counts relied on the amplification of reference gene primers. Profiled with immunoSEQ multiplex PCR; TCRdb holds only in-frame clones, not every one. That table furnishes V, J and clone size, whereas the DNA furnished D and trimming. The sample lists some 160,000 clones; over 80% were seen once. Germline lookup yields CDR1 SGHAT and CDR2 FQNNGV. The CDR3 has 16 residues. Trimming stripped 7 bases from V and 3 bases from J, with 20 bases between. The sample was peripheral blood. The chain couples TRBV11-2 to TRBJ2-3; TRBD2 is a possible D gene (5 bases). The origin of this receptor is a man between 70 and 80 years old who had recovered from COVID-19. CDR3 nucleotide sequence: TGTGCCAGCACACCAAGTACGGGGAGTTGGACAGATACGCAGTATTTT. It yields the protein CASTPSTGSWTDTQYF.